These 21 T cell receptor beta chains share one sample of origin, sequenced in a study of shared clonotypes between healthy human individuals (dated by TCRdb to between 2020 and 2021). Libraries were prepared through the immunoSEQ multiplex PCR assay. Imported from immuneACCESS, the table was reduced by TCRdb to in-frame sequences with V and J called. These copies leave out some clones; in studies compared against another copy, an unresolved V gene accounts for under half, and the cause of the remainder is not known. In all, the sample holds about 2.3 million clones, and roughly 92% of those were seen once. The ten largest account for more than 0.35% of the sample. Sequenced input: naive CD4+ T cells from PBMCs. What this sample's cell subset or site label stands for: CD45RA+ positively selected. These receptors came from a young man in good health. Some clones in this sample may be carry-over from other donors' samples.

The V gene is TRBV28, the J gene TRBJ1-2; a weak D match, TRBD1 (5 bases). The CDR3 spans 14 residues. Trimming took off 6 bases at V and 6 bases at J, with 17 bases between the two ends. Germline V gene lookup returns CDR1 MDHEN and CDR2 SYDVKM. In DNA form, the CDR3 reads TGTGCCAGCAGCCTTCCGGGCGGGGCGAATGGCTACACCTTC. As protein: CASSLPGGANGYTF.

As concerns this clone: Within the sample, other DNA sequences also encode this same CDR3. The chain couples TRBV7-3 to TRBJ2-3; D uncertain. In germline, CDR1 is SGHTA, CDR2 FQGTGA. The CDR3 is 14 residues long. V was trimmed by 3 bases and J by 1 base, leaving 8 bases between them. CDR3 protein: CASSLSVGTDTQYF. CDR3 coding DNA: TGTGCCAGCAGCTTGTCGGTGGGCACAGATACGCAGTATTTT.

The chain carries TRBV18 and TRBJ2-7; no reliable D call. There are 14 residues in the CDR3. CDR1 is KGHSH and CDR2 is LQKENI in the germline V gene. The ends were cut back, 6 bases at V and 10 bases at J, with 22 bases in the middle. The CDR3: CASSLSFAQDGQYF. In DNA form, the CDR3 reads TGTGCCAGCTCTCTCTCGTTTGCCCAGGACGGCCAGTACTTC.

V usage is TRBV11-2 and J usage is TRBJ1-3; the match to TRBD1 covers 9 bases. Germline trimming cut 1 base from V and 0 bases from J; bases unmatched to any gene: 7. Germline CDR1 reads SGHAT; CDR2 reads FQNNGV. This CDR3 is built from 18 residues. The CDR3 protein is CASSLAGQGFSSGNTIYF. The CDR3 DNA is TGTGCCAGCAGCTTAGCGGGACAGGGTTTTTCCTCTGGAAACACCATATATTTT.

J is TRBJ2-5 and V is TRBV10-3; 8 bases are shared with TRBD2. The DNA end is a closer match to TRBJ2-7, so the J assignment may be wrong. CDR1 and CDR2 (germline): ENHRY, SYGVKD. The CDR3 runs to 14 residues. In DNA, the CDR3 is TGTGCCATCAGCCGCGGACTAGCTACCTACGAGCAGTACTTC. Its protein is CAISRGLATYEQYF.

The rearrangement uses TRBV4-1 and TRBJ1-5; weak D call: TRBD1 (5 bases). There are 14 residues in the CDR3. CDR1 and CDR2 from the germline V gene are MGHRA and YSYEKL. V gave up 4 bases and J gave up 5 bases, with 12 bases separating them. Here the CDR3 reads CASSRRQQDQPQHF. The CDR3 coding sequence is TGCGCCAGCAGCCGACGACAGCAGGATCAGCCCCAGCATTTT.

CDR3 loop: CASSYGTGTEAFF. In DNA form, the CDR3 reads TGTGCCAGCAGCTACGGGACGGGGACTGAAGCTTTCTTT. The chain has TRBV5-6 and TRBJ1-1; a weak D match, TRBD1 (5 bases). The CDR3 length is 13 residues. V gave up 3 bases and J gave up 5 bases, with 11 bases separating them. Germline V gene lookup returns CDR1 SGHDT and CDR2 YYEEEE.

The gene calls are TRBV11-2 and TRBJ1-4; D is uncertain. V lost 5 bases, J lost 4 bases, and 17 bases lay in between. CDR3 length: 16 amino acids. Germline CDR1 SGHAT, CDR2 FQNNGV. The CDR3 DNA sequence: TGTGCCAGCAGCCCTCGGCAGGCGACATATAATGAAAAACTGTTTTTT. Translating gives CASSPRQATYNEKLFF.

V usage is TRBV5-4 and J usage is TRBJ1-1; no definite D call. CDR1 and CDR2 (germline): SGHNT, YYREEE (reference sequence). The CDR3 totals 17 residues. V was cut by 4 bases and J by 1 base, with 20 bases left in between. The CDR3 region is CASSRFPGSKQNTEAFF. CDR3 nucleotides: TGTGCCAGCAGCCGATTCCCGGGGTCGAAGCAGAACACTGAAGCTTTCTTT. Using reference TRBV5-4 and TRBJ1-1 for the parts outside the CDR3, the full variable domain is ETGVTQSPTHLIKTRGQQVTLRCSSQSGHNTVSWYQQALGQGPQFIFQYYREEENGRGNFPPRFSGLQFPNYSSELNVNALELDDSALYLCASSRFPGSKQNTEAFFGQGTRLTVV.

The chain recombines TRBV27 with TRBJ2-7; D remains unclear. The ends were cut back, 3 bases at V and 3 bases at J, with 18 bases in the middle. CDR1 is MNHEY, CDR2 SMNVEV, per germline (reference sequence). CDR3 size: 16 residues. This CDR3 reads CASSLHRLGVGYEQYF. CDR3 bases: TGTGCCAGCAGTTTGCACCGATTGGGCGTAGGCTACGAGCAGTACTTC.

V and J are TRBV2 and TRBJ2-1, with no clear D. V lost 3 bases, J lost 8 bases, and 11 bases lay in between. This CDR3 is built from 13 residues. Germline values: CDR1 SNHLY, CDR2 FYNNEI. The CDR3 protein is CASSEARYHEQFF. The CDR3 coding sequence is TGTGCCAGCAGTGAGGCGAGGTATCATGAGCAGTTCTTC. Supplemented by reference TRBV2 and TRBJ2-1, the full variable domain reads EPEVTQTPSHQVTQMGQEVILRCVPISNHLYFYWYRQILGQKVEFLVSFYNNEISEKSEIFDDQFSVERPDGSNFTLKIRSTKLEDSAMYFCASSEARYHEQFFGPGTRLTVL.

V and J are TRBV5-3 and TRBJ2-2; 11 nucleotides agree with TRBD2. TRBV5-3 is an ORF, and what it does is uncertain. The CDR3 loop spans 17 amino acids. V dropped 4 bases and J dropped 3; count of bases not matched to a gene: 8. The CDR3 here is CARSGLIAGGDTGELFF. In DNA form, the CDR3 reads TGTGCCAGAAGCGGCCTAATAGCGGGAGGGGACACCGGGGAGCTGTTTTTT.

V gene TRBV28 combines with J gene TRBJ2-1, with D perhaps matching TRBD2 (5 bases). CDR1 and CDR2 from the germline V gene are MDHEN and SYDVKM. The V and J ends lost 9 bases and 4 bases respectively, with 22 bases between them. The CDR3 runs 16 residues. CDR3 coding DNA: TGTGCCAGTAGCAAATTAGGCGCCGGGGAGTACAATGAGCAGTTCTTC. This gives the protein CASSKLGAGEYNEQFF. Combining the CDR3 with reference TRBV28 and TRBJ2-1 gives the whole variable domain DVKVTQSSRYLVKRTGEKVFLECVQDMDHENMFWYRQDPGLGLRLIYFSYDVKMKEKGDIPEGYSVSREKKERFSLILESASTNQTSMYLCASSKLGAGEYNEQFFGPGTRLTVL.

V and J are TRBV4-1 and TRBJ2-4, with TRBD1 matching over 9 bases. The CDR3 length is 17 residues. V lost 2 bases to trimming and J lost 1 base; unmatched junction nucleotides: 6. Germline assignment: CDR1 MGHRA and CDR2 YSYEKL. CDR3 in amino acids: CASSQPGQGLAKNIQYF. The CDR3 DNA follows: TGCGCCAGCAGCCAACCGGGACAGGGATTGGCCAAAAACATTCAGTACTTC.

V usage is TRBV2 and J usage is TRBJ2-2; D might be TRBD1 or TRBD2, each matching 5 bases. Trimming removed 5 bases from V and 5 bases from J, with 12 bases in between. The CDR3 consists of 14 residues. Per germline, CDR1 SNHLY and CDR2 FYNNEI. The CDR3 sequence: CASSLEGRTGELFF. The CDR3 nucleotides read TGTGCCAGCAGTTTAGAGGGACGGACCGGGGAGCTGTTTTTT. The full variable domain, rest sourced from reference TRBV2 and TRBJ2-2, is EPEVTQTPSHQVTQMGQEVILRCVPISNHLYFYWYRQILGQKVEFLVSFYNNEISEKSEIFDDQFSVERPDGSNFTLKIRSTKLEDSAMYFCASSLEGRTGELFFGEGSRLTVL.

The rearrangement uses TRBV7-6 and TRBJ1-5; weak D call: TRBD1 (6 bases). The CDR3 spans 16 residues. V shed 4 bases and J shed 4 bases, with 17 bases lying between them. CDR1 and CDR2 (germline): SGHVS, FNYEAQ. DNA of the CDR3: TGTGCCAGCAGCTCCAAGGAAGGGGGGGGAAATCAGCCCCAGCATTTT. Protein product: CASSSKEGGGNQPQHF.

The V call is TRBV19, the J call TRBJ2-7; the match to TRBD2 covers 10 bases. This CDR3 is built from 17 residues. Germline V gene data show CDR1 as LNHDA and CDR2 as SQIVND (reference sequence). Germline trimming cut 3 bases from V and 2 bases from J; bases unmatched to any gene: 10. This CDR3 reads CASSIGSSGSFTYEQYF. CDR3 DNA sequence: TGTGCCAGTAGTATTGGGTCTAGCGGGAGTTTTACCTACGAGCAGTACTTC.

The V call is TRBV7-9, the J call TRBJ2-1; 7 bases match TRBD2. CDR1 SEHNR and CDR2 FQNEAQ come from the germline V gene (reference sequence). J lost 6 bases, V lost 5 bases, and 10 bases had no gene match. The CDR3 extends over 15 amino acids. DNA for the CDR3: TGTGCCAGCAGCCCGAGCGGGGTGACCTCCAATGAGCAGTTCTTC. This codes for CASSPSGVTSNEQFF.

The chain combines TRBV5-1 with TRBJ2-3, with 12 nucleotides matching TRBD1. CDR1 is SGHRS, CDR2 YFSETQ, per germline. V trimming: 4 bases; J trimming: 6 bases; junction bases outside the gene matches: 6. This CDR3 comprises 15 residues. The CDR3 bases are TGCGCCAGCAGCATGGGACAGGGGGCGCGTGATACGCAGTATTTT. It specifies CASSMGQGARDTQYF.

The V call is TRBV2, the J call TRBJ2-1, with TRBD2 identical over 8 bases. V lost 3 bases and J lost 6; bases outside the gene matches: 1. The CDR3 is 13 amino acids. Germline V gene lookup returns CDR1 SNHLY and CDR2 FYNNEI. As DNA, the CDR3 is TGTGCCAGCAGTGATAGCGGGATCAATGAGCAGTTCTTC. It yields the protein CASSDSGINEQFF.

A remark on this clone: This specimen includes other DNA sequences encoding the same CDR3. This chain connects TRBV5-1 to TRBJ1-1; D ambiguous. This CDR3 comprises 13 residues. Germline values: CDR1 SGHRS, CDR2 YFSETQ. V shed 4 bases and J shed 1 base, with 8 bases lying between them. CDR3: CASSLGRNTEAFF. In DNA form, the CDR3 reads TGCGCCAGCAGCCTTGGACGGAACACTGAAGCTTTCTTT.